This TCR beta chain was profiled in a study of ipilimumab plus nivolumab after autologous stem cell transplantation. Study as a whole: The myeloma group: high-risk transplant-naive, or relapse within 3 years after first autologous transplant. Regarding the study as a whole: Authors suggest TCR repertoire, Treg phenotype and gut microbiota support further study.

Patients received nivolumab 3 mg/kg at weeks 1, 4, 7, 10, then fortnightly to week 26. Turning to this clone: What it binds is unknown.

Libraries were prepared by immunoSEQ multiplex PCR; TCRdb keeps only in-frame clonotypes and omits some of them. Of some 46,000 clones listed, roughly 90% were seen once; the top ten hold less than 0.95%. The germline V gene encodes CDR1 WSHSY and CDR2 SAAADI. The CDR3 has 15 amino acids. Trimming stripped 6 bases from V and 1 base from J, with 14 bases between. Sample: PBMCs, taken in a trial of ipilimumab plus nivolumab as post-transplant consolidation. The V and J genes are TRBV10-2 and TRBJ2-3, with a tentative D call TRBD1 (6 bases). The source of this sequence is a male donor with multiple myeloma. DNA for the CDR3: TGCGCCAGCAGCAACCTACAGGGTGGCACAGATACGCAGTATTTT. Translated, it gives CASSNLQGGTDTQYF.